This TCR beta chain originates from a study of graft-versus-host responses after intestinal transplantation. Study-wide results and caveats: Recipient bone marrow held GvH clones, some seen earlier in ileum or blood. HvG clone declines early post-transplant were associated with peak circulating GvH levels. Where graft-donor T cell macrochimerism was present, patients had high graft-versus-host to host-versus-graft clonal ratios in allografts.

Clones were read by immunoSEQ multiplex PCR, and TCRdb kept only the in-frame ones, dropping some. Of fewer than 30,000 clones in the sample, just under 95% were seen once. Germline values: CDR1 SGHTA, CDR2 FQGNSA. V was shortened by 2 bases and J by 4 bases, with 14 bases between the two germline ends. The CDR3 totals 15 residues. As to this clone: Its antigen is not known.

Sequences were derived from PBMCs, sampled 66 days after intestinal transplant. The chain is built from TRBV7-2 and TRBJ2-5; a possible D gene is TRBD2 (6 bases). This TCR was sampled from a human patient who received an intestinal transplant, so some T cells may come from the graft donor. The CDR3 DNA is TGTGCCAGCAGCTTACTATTATTCGGGGGAGAGACCCAGTACTTC. Encoded protein: CASSLLLFGGETQYF.